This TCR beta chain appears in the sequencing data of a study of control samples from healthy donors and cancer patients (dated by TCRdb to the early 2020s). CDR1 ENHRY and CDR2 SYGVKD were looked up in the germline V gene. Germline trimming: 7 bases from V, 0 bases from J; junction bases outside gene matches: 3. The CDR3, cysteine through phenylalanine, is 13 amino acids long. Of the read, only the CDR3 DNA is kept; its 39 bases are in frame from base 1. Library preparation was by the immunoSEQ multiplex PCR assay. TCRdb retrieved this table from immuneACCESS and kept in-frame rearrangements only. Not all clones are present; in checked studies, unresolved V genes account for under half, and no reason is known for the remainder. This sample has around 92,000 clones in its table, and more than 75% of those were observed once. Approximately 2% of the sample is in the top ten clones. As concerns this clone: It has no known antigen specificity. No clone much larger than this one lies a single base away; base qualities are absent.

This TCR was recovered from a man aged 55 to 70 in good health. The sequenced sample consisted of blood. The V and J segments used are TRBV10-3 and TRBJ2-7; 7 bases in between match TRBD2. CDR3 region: CAITREGSYEQYF. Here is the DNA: TGTGCCATCACGAGGGAGGGCTCCTACGAGCAGTACTTC.